The rows below give T cell receptor beta chains drawn from one sample of a study of T cell changes during pregnancy in multiple sclerosis. Repertoires were generated with immunoSEQ multiplex PCR, while TCRdb's copy carries only in-frame clones and drops some. This table holds under 70,000 clones, roughly 89% found once. The sample consisted of peripheral blood, taken after pregnancy. These receptors originate from a female donor in good health, enrolled as a control in a pregnancy study. Each CDR3 is given with its conserved first and last residue. Fields, in order: clone size, V gene, J gene, D gene, CDR3 protein, CDR3 DNA. A D gene is named only where the DNA matches it firmly. Where a row states a size, it is once, few, many or the class of an expanded clone; other rows omit it.

size: NA; V: TRBV5-6; J: TRBJ2-5; D: NA; CDR3: CASSLETRGETQYF; DNA: TGTGCCAGCAGCTTGGAGACTAGGGGAGAGACCCAGTACTTC
size: NA; V: TRBV7-8; J: TRBJ2-5; D: NA; CDR3: CASSLHRQETQYF; DNA: TGTGCCAGCAGCTTACACAGGCAAGAGACCCAGTACTTC
size: NA; V: TRBV5-6; J: TRBJ1-1; D: TRBD1; CDR3: CASSGTGGFTEAFF; DNA: TGTGCCAGCAGCGGGACAGGGGGCTTCACTGAAGCTTTCTTT
size: NA; V: TRBV2; J: TRBJ2-7; D: NA; CDR3: CASSRDYEQYF; DNA: TGTGCCAGCAGTCGGGACTACGAGCAGTACTTC
size: NA; V: TRBV9; J: TRBJ2-1; D: TRBD2; CDR3: CASSEGLARGNEQFF; DNA: TGTGCCAGCAGCGAGGGACTAGCGCGGGGCAATGAGCAGTTCTTC
size: NA; V: TRBV18; J: TRBJ2-1; D: TRBD2; CDR3: CASSSGTSGRNNEQFF; DNA: TGTGCCAGCTCATCCGGGACTAGCGGGCGGAACAATGAGCAGTTCTTC
size: NA; V: TRBV5-4; J: TRBJ2-2; D: TRBD1; CDR3: CASSRRSGQGVTGELFF; DNA: TGTGCCAGCAGCCGGAGGTCCGGACAGGGGGTCACCGGGGAGCTGTTTTTT
size: NA; V: TRBV13; J: TRBJ2-7; D: NA; CDR3: CASSLGRGYEQYF; DNA: TGTGCCAGCAGCTTAGGCAGGGGTTACGAGCAGTACTTC
size: NA; V: TRBV30; J: TRBJ1-2; D: NA; CDR3: CAWSVRTDEYGYTF; DNA: TGTGCCTGGAGTGTACGGACAGACGAATATGGCTACACCTTC
size: NA; V: TRBV30; J: TRBJ1-2; D: NA; CDR3: CAYRQDFYGYTF; DNA: TGTGCCTATAGACAGGACTTCTATGGCTACACCTTC
size: NA; V: TRBV6-5; J: TRBJ2-2; D: NA; CDR3: CASRNSFDGELFF; DNA: TGTGCCAGCAGGAATAGTTTTGACGGGGAGCTGTTTTTT
size: NA; V: TRBV27; J: TRBJ1-6; D: TRBD1; CDR3: CASSNRGTYNSPLHF; DNA: TGTGCCAGCAGTAACAGGGGTACCTATAATTCACCCCTCCACTTT
size: NA; V: TRBV30; J: TRBJ1-1; D: TRBD1; CDR3: CAWRGDRARWAFF; DNA: TGTGCCTGGAGGGGAGACAGGGCGCGGTGGGCTTTCTTT
size: NA; V: TRBV7-9; J: TRBJ1-5; D: NA; CDR3: CASSVRGDQPQHF; DNA: TGTGCCAGCAGCGTCCGGGGTGATCAGCCCCAGCATTTT
size: NA; V: TRBV30; J: TRBJ1-2; D: TRBD1; CDR3: CAWDREYYGYTF; DNA: TGTGCCTGGGACAGGGAGTACTATGGCTACACCTTC
size: NA; V: TRBV7-2; J: TRBJ2-7; D: TRBD1; CDR3: CASSLVLAGGQDEQYF; DNA: TGTGCCAGCAGCTTAGTTCTGGCAGGGGGCCAGGACGAGCAGTACTTC
size: NA; V: TRBV7-9; J: TRBJ2-2; D: NA; CDR3: CASSQSLATGELFF; DNA: TGTGCCAGCAGCCAGTCCCTAGCTACCGGGGAGCTGTTTTTT
size: NA; V: TRBV18; J: TRBJ2-3; D: TRBD2; CDR3: CASAETSGGTDTQYF; DNA: TGTGCCAGCGCCGAGACTAGCGGGGGCACAGATACGCAGTATTTT
size: once; V: TRBV5-4; J: TRBJ1-3; D: NA; CDR3: CASSWEYGQISGNTIYF; DNA: TGTGCCAGCAGCTGGGAATACGGACAGATCTCTGGAAACACCATATATTTT
size: few; V: TRBV4-1; J: TRBJ1-1; D: TRBD1; CDR3: CASATGGYTEAFF; DNA: TGCGCCAGCGCCACAGGGGGCTACACTGAAGCTTTCTTT
size: NA; V: TRBV5-1; J: TRBJ2-5; D: NA; CDR3: CASSLTGGSQETQYF; DNA: TGCGCCAGCAGCTTGACGGGGGGCTCCCAAGAGACCCAGTACTTC
size: NA; V: TRBV15; J: TRBJ1-2; D: TRBD1; CDR3: CATTQGVDYGYTF; DNA: TGTGCCACCACCCAGGGGGTGGACTATGGCTACACCTTC
size: NA; V: TRBV11-3; J: TRBJ2-7; D: NA; CDR3: CASSTGENYEQYF; DNA: TGTGCCAGCAGCACAGGAGAAAACTACGAGCAGTACTTC
size: once; V: TRBV9; J: TRBJ2-5; D: NA; CDR3: CASSVEAGLETQYF; DNA: TGTGCCAGCAGCGTAGAAGCGGGTTTAGAGACCCAGTACTTC
size: NA; V: TRBV5-8; J: TRBJ1-5; D: TRBD1; CDR3: CASSLWGTGPDQPQHF; DNA: TGTGCCAGCAGCTTGTGGGGGACAGGGCCGGATCAGCCCCAGCATTTT
size: NA; V: TRBV6-1; J: TRBJ2-7; D: TRBD1; CDR3: CASSEPGQAYEQYF; DNA: TGTGCCAGCAGTGAACCGGGACAGGCCTACGAGCAGTACTTC
size: NA; V: TRBV10-3; J: TRBJ1-2; D: NA; CDR3: CAISAIGDTSGYTF; DNA: TGTGCCATCAGTGCCATAGGGGACACCTCTGGCTACACCTTC
size: NA; V: TRBV5-8; J: TRBJ1-1; D: NA; CDR3: CASSLIWGDTEAFF; DNA: TGTGCCAGCAGCTTGATATGGGGAGACACTGAAGCTTTCTTT
size: NA; V: TRBV18; J: TRBJ2-7; D: TRBD1; CDR3: CASSPRDRVADEQYF; DNA: TGTGCCAGCTCACCACGGGACAGGGTCGCGGACGAGCAGTACTTC
size: NA; V: TRBV11-3; J: TRBJ2-7; D: NA; CDR3: CASSIGGGREQYF; DNA: TGTGCCAGCAGCATTGGGGGGGGGCGGGAGCAGTACTTC
size: NA; V: TRBV7-3; J: TRBJ2-7; D: NA; CDR3: CASSPGEAYEQYF; DNA: TGTGCCAGCAGCCCCGGCGAGGCGTACGAGCAGTACTTC
size: few; V: TRBV5-6; J: TRBJ1-2; D: TRBD1; CDR3: CASSLFRTGPNYGYTF; DNA: TGTGCCAGCAGTCTTTTCCGGACAGGGCCTAACTATGGCTACACCTTC
size: NA; V: TRBV2; J: TRBJ1-2; D: TRBD1; CDR3: CASLTPGQGWVGYTF; DNA: TGTGCCAGTCTTACCCCGGGACAGGGCTGGGTCGGCTACACCTTC
size: NA; V: TRBV5-4; J: TRBJ2-7; D: TRBD1; CDR3: CASSSVDRGRDEQYF; DNA: TGTGCCAGCAGCTCGGTAGACAGGGGGCGTGATGAGCAGTACTTC
size: NA; V: TRBV7-2; J: TRBJ1-2; D: NA; CDR3: CASSRPSDYGYTF; DNA: TGTGCCAGCAGTCGCCCCAGCGACTATGGCTACACCTTC
size: NA; V: TRBV19; J: TRBJ1-1; D: TRBD1; CDR3: CASSTPPGTGKNTEAFF; DNA: TGTGCCAGTAGTACACCCCCAGGGACAGGGAAGAACACTGAAGCTTTCTTT
size: NA; V: TRBV5-6; J: TRBJ2-1; D: NA; CDR3: CASSLGARNEQFF; DNA: TGTGCCAGCAGCCTAGGGGCGCGGAATGAGCAGTTCTTC
size: NA; V: TRBV19; J: TRBJ2-1; D: NA; CDR3: CASSIDSPRVGEQFF; DNA: TGTGCCAGTAGTATAGATAGCCCCAGGGTCGGTGAGCAGTTCTTC
size: NA; V: TRBV19; J: TRBJ1-1; D: TRBD1; CDR3: CASSMGQGRTEAFF; DNA: TGTGCCAGTAGTATGGGACAGGGGCGGACTGAAGCTTTCTTT
size: NA; V: TRBV7-3; J: TRBJ1-2; D: TRBD1; CDR3: CASSLGGQAGTYGYTF; DNA: TGTGCCAGCAGCTTAGGGGGACAGGCTGGAACCTATGGCTACACCTTC
size: NA; V: TRBV5-8; J: TRBJ1-3; D: NA; CDR3: CASSLERTSGNTIYF; DNA: TGTGCCAGCAGCTTGGAGCGGACCTCTGGAAACACCATATATTTT
size: NA; V: TRBV11-2; J: TRBJ2-2; D: TRBD1; CDR3: CASTEQGLGTGELFF; DNA: TGTGCCAGCACTGAACAGGGGCTGGGCACCGGGGAGCTGTTTTTT
size: once; V: TRBV6-5; J: TRBJ1-5; D: NA; CDR3: CASSYSGPGQPQHF; DNA: TGTGCCAGCAGTTACTCGGGGCCAGGACAGCCCCAGCATTTT
size: NA; V: TRBV9; J: TRBJ2-5; D: TRBD1; CDR3: CASSPTGDEETQYF; DNA: TGTGCCAGCAGCCCTACAGGGGATGAGGAGACCCAGTACTTC
size: NA; V: TRBV4-2; J: TRBJ2-3; D: NA; CDR3: CASSQIFGGSSTDTQYF; DNA: TGTGCCAGCAGCCAGATCTTTGGGGGGTCTAGCACAGATACGCAGTATTTT
size: NA; V: TRBV5-4; J: TRBJ1-2; D: TRBD1; CDR3: CASSFGQYRGDYGYTF; DNA: TGTGCCAGCAGCTTCGGGCAATACAGGGGGGACTATGGCTACACCTTC
size: NA; V: TRBV19; J: TRBJ2-7; D: TRBD1; CDR3: CASSPSDRQGPYEQYF; DNA: TGTGCCAGTAGTCCCTCTGACCGACAGGGACCCTACGAGCAGTACTTC